This entry lists 12 T cell receptor beta chains sequenced from one sample in a study of T cell repertoires in cytomegalovirus infection. These receptors have no known antigen. One entry per CDR3 protein, called by TCRdb with MiXCR from the reads. The sample lists some 920,000 distinct CDR3 sequences, roughly a third seen once, with 10% to 15% in the top ten. The sequenced sample was cultured CD8+ T cells from PBMCs, obtained from culture after CMV antigen stimulation. All receptors come from a human donor in good health (CMV status not recorded). Some clones in this sample may be carry-over from other donors' samples.

This chain's CDR3 is CASREPGGGGDTQYF. CDR3 bases: TGTGCCAGCAGAGAACCAGGGGGCGGGGGAGATACGCAGTATTTT. The chain uses TRBV6-6 and TRBJ2-3, with D perhaps TRBD1 (8 bases). With 6 bases removed from V and 5 bases from J, the gap between germline ends came to 18 bases. CDR1 is MNHNY, CDR2 SVGAGI, per germline (reference sequence). The CDR3 is 15 amino acids.

This clonotype has just one count. V and J are TRBV10-1 and TRBJ2-3; TRBD2 aligns across 11 bases. V gave up 0 bases and J gave up 4 bases; unmatched junction bases: 3. Germline CDR1 is WNHNN and CDR2 is SYGVQD (reference sequence). This CDR3 has 16 residues. This CDR3 reads CASSESPGLAADTQYF. In DNA form, the CDR3 reads TGCGCCAGCAGTGAGTCGCCGGGACTAGCGGCAGATACGCAGTATTTT.

The chain combines TRBV7-9 with TRBJ2-5, with TRBD2 identical over 15 bases. Trimming cost V 2 bases and J 3 bases; bases outside gene matches: 10. CDR3 length: 19 amino acids. Looked up from germline, CDR1 is SEHNR and CDR2 is FQNEAQ (reference sequence). CDR3 sequence (DNA): TGTGCCAGCAGCTTACCTTTGGGACTAGCGGGGGGATTGAAAGAGACCCAGTACTTC. Translated: CASSLPLGLAGGLKETQYF.

J is TRBJ1-2 and V is TRBV20-1; D remains unclear. This CDR3 spans 12 amino acids. Germline CDR1 DFQATT, CDR2 SNEGSKA (reference sequence). Trimming removed 2 bases at V and 4 bases at J, with 8 bases between. For the CDR3, the DNA is TGCAGTGCTAGATCCCCCACCTATGGCTACACCTTC. This sequence encodes CSARSPTYGYTF.

This clonotype was picked up a small number of times. This sequence joins TRBV5-6 and TRBJ1-6; D is ambiguous. The germline CDR1 and CDR2 sequences are SGHDT and YYEEEE. This CDR3 has 15 residues. Deletions cut 0 bases from V and 7 bases from J, with 11 bases between. CDR3 DNA: TGTGCCAGCAGCTTGGATTGGGCGGAAAATTCACCCCTCCACTTT. Amino acid sequence: CASSLDWAENSPLHF.

This clonotype was recorded a few times. The V gene is TRBV12-3 or TRBV12-4, the J gene TRBJ2-3; 9 nucleotides line up with TRBD1. The CDR3 sequence is 13 residues long. V lost 5 bases and J lost 14; bases outside the gene matches: 11. The CDR3 loop reads CASSPLGTGLGYF. CDR3 nucleotide sequence: TGTGCCAGCAGTCCCCTAGGGACAGGGCTGGGGTATTTT.

The chain carries TRBV7-8 and TRBJ2-5, with 12 bases lining up with TRBD1. Per the germline V gene, CDR1 is SGHVS and CDR2 is FQNEAQ. The CDR3 extends over 16 amino acids. After removal of 5 bases from V and 4 bases from J, the junction contained 8 bases not matched to a gene. CDR3 residues: CASSLFGTGGPETQYF. The CDR3 DNA sequence: TGTGCCAGCAGCCTCTTTGGGACAGGGGGCCCAGAGACCCAGTACTTC.

J is TRBJ2-1 and V is TRBV9; D gene unclear. The ends were cut back, 4 bases at V and 3 bases at J, with 17 bases in the middle. From germline, CDR1 is SGDLS and CDR2 YYNGEE. The CDR3 length is 16 residues. CDR3 sequence (DNA): TGTGCCAGCAGCCCCAGTCCCGTAAACCTCTACAATGAGCAGTTCTTC. The encoded protein is CASSPSPVNLYNEQFF.

This clonotype occurred a few times. This rearrangement joins TRBV7-6 to TRBJ2-1; TRBD2 agrees at 13 bases. Trimming at V came to 0 bases and at J to 3 bases, leaving 2 bases not matched to a gene. The CDR3 extends over 17 amino acids. The V gene's germline CDR1 is SGHVS and CDR2 FNYEAQ. CDR3 residues: CASSLATSGGGYNEQFF. The CDR3 nucleotides are TGTGCCAGCAGCTTAGCAACTAGCGGGGGGGGCTACAATGAGCAGTTCTTC.

The chain employs TRBV7-2 and TRBJ2-7; TRBD2 matches 11 bases. Germline V gene lookup returns CDR1 SGHTA and CDR2 FQGNSA. CDR3 length: 14 amino acids. V was pared by 3 bases and J by 3 bases, with 1 base of the junction left unmatched. CDR3 sequence reads: CASSFTSGGYEQYV. The CDR3 coding sequence is TGTGCCAGCAGCTTTACTAGCGGGGGCTACGAGCAGTACGTC.

V and J are TRBV27 and TRBJ1-4; possibly TRBD1 for D (5 bases). The CDR3 runs 15 residues. V lost 5 bases to trimming and J lost 4 bases, with 14 bases between them. The V gene's germline CDR1 is MNHEY and CDR2 SMNVEV (reference sequence). The CDR3 loop reads CASSPGTVFNEKLFF. The DNA for the CDR3 is TGTGCCAGCAGTCCAGGGACGGTTTTTAATGAAAAACTGTTTTTT. Together with reference TRBV27 and TRBJ1-4, the CDR3 gives the full variable domain: EAQVTQNPRYLITVTGKKLTVTCSQNMNHEYMSWYRQDPGLGLRQIYYSMNVEVTDKGDVPEGYKVSRKEKRNFPLILESPSPNQTSLYFCASSPGTVFNEKLFFGSGTQLSVL.

This clonotype appeared many times. The V gene is TRBV7-8, the J gene TRBJ2-5; 7 nucleotides agree with TRBD1. Germline assignment: CDR1 SGHVS and CDR2 FQNEAQ. V shed 3 bases, J shed 5 bases, and the junction held 15 bases outside the gene matches. This CDR3 spans 17 amino acids. The CDR3 spells CASSFFLYTGVLETQYF. Here the CDR3 DNA reads TGTGCCAGCAGCTTTTTTCTCTATACAGGGGTGCTGGAGACCCAGTACTTC.